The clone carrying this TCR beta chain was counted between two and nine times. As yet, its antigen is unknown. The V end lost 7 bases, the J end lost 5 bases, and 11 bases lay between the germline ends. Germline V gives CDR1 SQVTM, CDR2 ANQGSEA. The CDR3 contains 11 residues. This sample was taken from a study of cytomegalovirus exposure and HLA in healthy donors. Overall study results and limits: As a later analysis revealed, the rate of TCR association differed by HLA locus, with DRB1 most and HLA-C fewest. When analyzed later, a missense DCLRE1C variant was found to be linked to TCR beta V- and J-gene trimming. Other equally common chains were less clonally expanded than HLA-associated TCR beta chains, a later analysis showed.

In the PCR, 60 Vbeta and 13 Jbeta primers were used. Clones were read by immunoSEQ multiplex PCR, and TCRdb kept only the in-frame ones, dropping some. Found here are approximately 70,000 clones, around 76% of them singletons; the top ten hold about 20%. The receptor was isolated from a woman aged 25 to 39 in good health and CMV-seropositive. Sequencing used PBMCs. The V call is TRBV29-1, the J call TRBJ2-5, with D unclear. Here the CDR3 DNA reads TGCAGCGGGTCAGGATTTGAGACCCAGTACTTC. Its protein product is CSGSGFETQYF. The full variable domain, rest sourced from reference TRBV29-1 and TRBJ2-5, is SAVISQKPSRDICQRGTSLTIQCQVDSQVTMMFWYRQQPGQSLTLIATANQGSEATYESGFVIDKFPISRPNLTFSTLTVSNMSPEDSSIYLCSGSGFETQYFGPGTRLLVL.